Listed here are 20 T cell receptor beta chains from one sample, sequenced in a study of CD8 T cells in Susac syndrome. Reverse transcription of roughly 0.5 to 1 ug RNA was carried out with random hexamers. One entry per CDR3 protein results from TCRdb running MiXCR on the immunoSEQ multiplex PCR reads. There are under 250,000 distinct CDR3 sequences in the sample; 94% occur only once, and approximately 0.15% lies in the top ten. Sequencing input: CD4+ T cells from PBMCs. These receptors all stem from a human donor with Susac syndrome.

The V call is TRBV20-1, the J call TRBJ2-1; D is undetermined. The CDR3 runs 15 residues. Germline values: CDR1 DFQATT, CDR2 SNEGSKA (reference sequence). The V end was cut by 6 bases, the J end by 7 bases, with 22 bases between. CDR3 nucleotides: TGCAGTGCCCCCACTTCCGGGTGGGGTGGGAATGAGCAGTTCTTC. Encoded protein: CSAPTSGWGGNEQFF.

This clonotype has only a few counts. The chain couples TRBV28 to TRBJ2-7, with 7 bases matching TRBD1. The germline V gene has CDR1 MDHEN and CDR2 SYDVKM. V was pared by 5 bases and J by 0 bases, with 4 bases of the junction left unmatched. The CDR3 loop spans 14 amino acids. CDR3 in DNA: TGTGCCAGCAGTCGGGGACAGAGCTCCTACGAGCAGTACTTC. Translation gives CASSRGQSSYEQYF.

CDR3 region: CATSDTGSYEQYF. The CDR3 DNA sequence: TGTGCCACCAGTGATACAGGGAGCTACGAGCAGTACTTC. This chain links TRBV24-1 with TRBJ2-7; weak D call: TRBD1 (6 bases). The CDR3 loop spans 13 amino acids. V was shortened by 3 bases and J by 3 bases, with 8 bases between the two germline ends. Germline V CDR1 and CDR2: KGHDR, SFDVKD.

This clonotype was detected a few times. V is TRBV7-9 and J is TRBJ1-5; perhaps TRBD1 as D (5 bases). Trimming removed 1 base from V and 4 bases from J, with 8 bases in between. The CDR3 spans 14 residues. Germline CDR1 reads SEHNR; CDR2 reads FQNEAQ (reference sequence). CDR3 DNA: TGTGCCAGCAGCTTAGGGGGCGTGAATCAGCCCCAGCATTTT. The encoded protein is CASSLGGVNQPQHF.

The table lists this clonotype with a count of one. V usage is TRBV15 and J usage is TRBJ2-2, with 9 bases matching TRBD2. V dropped 6 bases and J dropped 1; count of bases not matched to a gene: 21. The germline V gene has CDR1 LNHNV and CDR2 YYDKDF (reference sequence). The CDR3 extends over 21 amino acids. CDR3 in amino acids: CATRPPRGGRGGNWNTGELFF. In nucleotides, the CDR3 is TGTGCCACCAGACCTCCTCGCGGGGGGCGGGGGGGAAACTGGAACACCGGGGAGCTGTTTTTT.

A single count supports this clonotype. V usage is TRBV20-1 and J usage is TRBJ1-5; D ambiguous. V was pared by 6 bases and J by 0 bases, with 12 bases between. The V gene's germline CDR1 is DFQATT and CDR2 SNEGSKA (reference sequence). The CDR3 has 14 residues. CDR3 DNA: TGCAGTGCAAAGCGCTCCTATAGCAATCAGCCCCAGCATTTT. Amino acid sequence: CSAKRSYSNQPQHF.

This clonotype has just one count. The CDR3 is CASSGRQGGTGELFF. The CDR3, as DNA: TGTGCCAGCAGTGGACGACAGGGTGGAACCGGGGAGCTGTTTTTT. V and J are TRBV6-1 and TRBJ2-2; 7 bases agree with TRBD1. The CDR3 has 15 residues. Losses at the gene ends were 4 bases for V and 5 bases for J; bases not matched to a gene: 7. In germline, CDR1 is MNHNS, CDR2 SASEGT.

V is TRBV10-3 and J is TRBJ2-6; possibly TRBD2 for D (5 bases). The CDR3 consists of 14 residues. Germline values: CDR1 ENHRY, CDR2 SYGVKD. V dropped 8 bases and J dropped 0 bases, with 8 bases sitting between them. Here the CDR3 reads CAIGGFSGANVLTF. The CDR3 nucleotides read TGTGCCATCGGCGGGTTCTCTGGGGCCAACGTCCTGACTTTC.

The chain uses TRBV7-2 and TRBJ1-1; D remains unclear. This CDR3 is 15 amino acids long. Germline assignment: CDR1 SGHTA and CDR2 FQGNSA. The V gene lost 2 bases and the J gene lost 1 base, with 11 bases spanning the gap. The chain's CDR3 is CASSLQSGTNTEAFF. The CDR3 nucleotides are TGTGCCAGCAGCTTACAGTCCGGAACGAACACTGAAGCTTTCTTT.

This rearrangement joins TRBV3-1 to TRBJ1-4; D call uncertain. V shed 1 base and J shed 8 bases, with 11 bases lying between them. The CDR3 contains 14 residues. Germline CDR1 is LGHDT and CDR2 is YNNKEL (reference sequence). The CDR3 bases are TGTGCCAGCAGCCAAGTCGCCGGGAAAGAAAAACTGTTTTTT. As protein: CASSQVAGKEKLFF.

V gene TRBV6-5 combines with J gene TRBJ1-5, with a weak D call TRBD1 (6 bases). The CDR3 runs to 15 residues. From germline, CDR1 is MNHEY and CDR2 SVGAGI. The V gene lost 5 bases and the J gene lost 3 bases, with 14 bases spanning the gap. CDR3 nucleotide sequence: TGTGCCAGCAGTCCTTCCGGGACAACCAATCAGCCCCAGCATTTT. This translates into CASSPSGTTNQPQHF.

The genes are TRBV7-8 and TRBJ1-4, with D maybe TRBD1 (6 bases). The CDR3 has 15 amino acids. Germline values: CDR1 SGHVS, CDR2 FQNEAQ. Trimming removed 5 bases at V and 5 bases at J, with 15 bases between. The CDR3 here is CASSKEEDRNEKLFF. The CDR3 DNA follows: TGTGCCAGCAGCAAGGAGGAGGACAGAAATGAAAAACTGTTTTTT. Together with reference TRBV7-8 and TRBJ1-4, the CDR3 gives the full variable domain: GAGVSQSPRYKVAKRGQDVALRCDPISGHVSLFWYQQALGQGPEFLTYFQNEAQLDKSGLPSDRFFAERPEGSVSTLKIQRTQQEDSAVYLCASSKEEDRNEKLFFGSGTQLSVL.

V gene TRBV6-2 or TRBV6-3 combines with J gene TRBJ1-2; TRBD1 is a possible D gene (6 bases). The V gene lost 6 bases and the J gene lost 2 bases, with 10 bases spanning the gap. Germline CDR1 MNHEY, CDR2 SVGEGT. The CDR3 has 13 residues. Written as DNA, the CDR3 is TGTGCCAGCAGGCCACAGGGCAACTATGGCTACACCTTC. It encodes CASRPQGNYGYTF.

The genes are TRBV20-1 and TRBJ2-7, with D perhaps matching TRBD1 or TRBD2 (7 bases each). The V end was cut by 6 bases, the J end by 2 bases, with 17 bases between. The CDR3 length is 14 residues. CDR1 DFQATT and CDR2 SNEGSKA come from the germline V gene (reference sequence). CDR3 residues: CSARWGGGAYEQYF. CDR3 DNA sequence: TGCAGTGCCCGGTGGGGAGGGGGCGCCTACGAGCAGTACTTC.

V and J are TRBV4-1 and TRBJ2-2; the D call may be TRBD1 or TRBD2 (6 bases each). The CDR3 has 16 amino acids. V gave up 4 bases and J gave up 4 bases, with 16 bases separating them. Germline loops: CDR1 MGHRA, CDR2 YSYEKL. The CDR3 DNA sequence: TGCGCCAGCAGCCTGAGGGAGGACAGTCCCACCGGGGAGCTGTTTTTT. It translates to CASSLREDSPTGELFF.

The chain uses TRBV6-6 and TRBJ2-1; either TRBD1 or TRBD2 may supply D (5 bases each). V dropped 4 bases and J dropped 6 bases, with 7 bases sitting between them. Germline lookup yields CDR1 MNHNY and CDR2 SVGAGI (reference sequence). The CDR3 totals 12 residues. The CDR3: CASSSGGNEQFF. In DNA, the CDR3 is TGTGCCAGCAGTTCTGGGGGCAATGAGCAGTTCTTC.

The genes are TRBV29-1 and TRBJ2-7; D ambiguous. The ends were cut back, 3 bases at V and 5 bases at J, with 11 bases in the middle. CDR1 and CDR2 from the germline V gene are SQVTM and ANQGSEA. The CDR3 runs 12 residues. The CDR3 reads CSVDKDVDEQYF. The CDR3 nucleotides read TGCAGCGTTGATAAAGATGTCGACGAGCAGTACTTC.

V and J are TRBV2 and TRBJ1-5; D gene uncertain. The CDR3 consists of 13 residues. Germline-derived CDR1 and CDR2 are SNHLY and FYNNEI. The germline V and J ends were trimmed by 8 bases and 4 bases, with 12 bases remaining between them. The CDR3 here is CASLREVNQPQHF. CDR3 bases: TGTGCCAGCCTCCGGGAGGTTAATCAGCCCCAGCATTTT.

The chain is built from TRBV28 and TRBJ2-7; perhaps TRBD1 as D (6 bases). The germline V gene has CDR1 MDHEN and CDR2 SYDVKM. Trimming cost V 5 bases and J 5 bases, with 16 bases left between them. The CDR3 loop spans 14 amino acids. CDR3 nucleotides: TGTGCCAGCAGTATACCCACAGGGCTTCACGAGCAGTACTTC. Translation: CASSIPTGLHEQYF.

The V and J genes are TRBV4-3 and TRBJ2-7; D is possibly TRBD1 (6 bases). With 3 bases removed from V and 4 bases from J, the gap between germline ends came to 13 bases. CDR3 length equals 14 residues. The V gene's germline CDR1 is LGHNA and CDR2 YSLEER. The DNA of the CDR3 is TGCGCCAGCAGCCAGACCACCCAGGGGTACGAGCAGTACTTC. It encodes CASSQTTQGYEQYF.